The present entry profiles one T cell receptor (beta chain) with its context. Its antigen is unknown. This sample was taken from a study of OX40 agonist ivuxolimab in advanced cancers. Study-level information: While on treatment, patients had intravenous ivuxolimab at 0.01 to 10 mg/kg every 2 weeks. Eligibility admitted prior anti-PD-1, anti-PD-L1 or anti-CTLA-4 therapy; about 40% had some. The study enrolled dose-escalation patients with hepatocellular carcinoma, melanoma, renal cell or head and neck cancer. Whole-study results and caveats: Among T cells, CD8+ cells averaged more expanded clones than CD4+ cells.

V was clipped by 0 bases and J by 7 bases; unmatched bases: 3. The germline gives CDR1 WNHNN, CDR2 SYGVQD (reference sequence). The CDR3 contains 16 residues. TCRdb keeps only in-frame clones here, not all; method: immunoSEQ multiplex PCR. The sample carries about 76,000 clones, about 88% recorded once. This TCR was sampled from an adult with an advanced solid tumor such as melanoma, head and neck, liver or kidney cancer. This chain uses TRBV10-1 with TRBJ2-1; 13 bases fit TRBD2. The sample was CD4+ or CD8+ T cells sorted from blood, taken in a trial of the OX40 agonist ivuxolimab. The CDR3 spells CASSESGTSGENEQFF. The CDR3 DNA reads TGCGCCAGCAGTGAGTCGGGGACTAGCGGGGAGAATGAGCAGTTCTTC.